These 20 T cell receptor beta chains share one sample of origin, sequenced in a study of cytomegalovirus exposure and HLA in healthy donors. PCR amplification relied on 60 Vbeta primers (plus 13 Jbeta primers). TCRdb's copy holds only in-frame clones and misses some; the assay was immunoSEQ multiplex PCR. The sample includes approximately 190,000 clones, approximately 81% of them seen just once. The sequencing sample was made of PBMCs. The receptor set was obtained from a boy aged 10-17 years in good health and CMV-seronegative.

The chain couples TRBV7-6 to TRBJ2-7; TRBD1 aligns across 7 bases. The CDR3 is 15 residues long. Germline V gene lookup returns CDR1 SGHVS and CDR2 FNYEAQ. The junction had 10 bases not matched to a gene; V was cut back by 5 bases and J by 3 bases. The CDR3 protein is CASSPGGYGVYEQYF. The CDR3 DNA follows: TGTGCCAGCAGCCCAGGGGGATACGGGGTCTACGAGCAGTACTTC.

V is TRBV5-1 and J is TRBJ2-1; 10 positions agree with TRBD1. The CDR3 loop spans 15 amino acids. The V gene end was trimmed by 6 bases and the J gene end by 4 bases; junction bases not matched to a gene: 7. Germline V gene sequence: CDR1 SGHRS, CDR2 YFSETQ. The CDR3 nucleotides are TGCGCCAGCACCGGGACAGGGGAGCCTTACAATGAGCAGTTCTTC. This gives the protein CASTGTGEPYNEQFF.

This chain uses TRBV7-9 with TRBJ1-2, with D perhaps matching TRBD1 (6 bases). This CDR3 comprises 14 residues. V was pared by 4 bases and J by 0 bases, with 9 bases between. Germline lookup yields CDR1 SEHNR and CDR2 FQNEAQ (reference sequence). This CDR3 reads CASSSRGANYGYTF. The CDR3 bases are TGTGCCAGCAGCTCCAGGGGCGCTAACTATGGCTACACCTTC.

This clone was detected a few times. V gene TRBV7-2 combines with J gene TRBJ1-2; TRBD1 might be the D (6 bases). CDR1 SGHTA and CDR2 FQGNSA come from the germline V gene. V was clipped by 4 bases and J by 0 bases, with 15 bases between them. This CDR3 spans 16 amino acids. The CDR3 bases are TGTGCCAGCAGCTACTCCGGACAGAGAACTAACTATGGCTACACCTTC. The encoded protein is CASSYSGQRTNYGYTF.

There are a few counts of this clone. CDR3 sequence (DNA): TGTGCCAGCAGTTTATCGGGACTTTCCCGACAGACAGCGAACACCGGGGAGCTGTTTTTT. It yields the protein CASSLSGLSRQTANTGELFF. This chain joins TRBV27 and TRBJ2-2; D may be TRBD2 (6 bases). V was pared by 0 bases and J by 0 bases, with 20 bases between. Germline V gene data show CDR1 as MNHEY and CDR2 as SMNVEV (reference sequence). This CDR3 is 20 amino acids long.

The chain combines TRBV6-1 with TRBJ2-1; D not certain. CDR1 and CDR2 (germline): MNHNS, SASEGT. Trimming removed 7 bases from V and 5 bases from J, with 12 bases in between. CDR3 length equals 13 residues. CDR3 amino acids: CASMGSPHNEQFF. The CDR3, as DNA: TGTGCCAGCATGGGTAGCCCGCACAATGAGCAGTTCTTC.

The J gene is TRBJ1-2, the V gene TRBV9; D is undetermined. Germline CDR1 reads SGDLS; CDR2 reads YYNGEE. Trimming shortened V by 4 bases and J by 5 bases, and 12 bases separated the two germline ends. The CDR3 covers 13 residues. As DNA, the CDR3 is TGTGCCAGCAGCACCGAGCCGGGGTATGGCTACACCTTC. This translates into CASSTEPGYGYTF.

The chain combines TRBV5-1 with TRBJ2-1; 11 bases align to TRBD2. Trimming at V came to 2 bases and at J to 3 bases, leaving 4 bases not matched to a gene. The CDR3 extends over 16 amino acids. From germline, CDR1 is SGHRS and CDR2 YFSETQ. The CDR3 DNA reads TGCGCCAGCAGCTTTTTCGGGACTAGCGGCTACAATGAGCAGTTCTTC. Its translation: CASSFFGTSGYNEQFF.

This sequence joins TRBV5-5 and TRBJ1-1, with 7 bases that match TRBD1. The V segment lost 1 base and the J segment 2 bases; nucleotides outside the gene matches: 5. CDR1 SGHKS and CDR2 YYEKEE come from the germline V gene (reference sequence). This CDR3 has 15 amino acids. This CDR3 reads CASSLWDRDNTEAFF. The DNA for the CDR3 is TGTGCCAGCAGCTTGTGGGACAGAGACAACACTGAAGCTTTCTTT.

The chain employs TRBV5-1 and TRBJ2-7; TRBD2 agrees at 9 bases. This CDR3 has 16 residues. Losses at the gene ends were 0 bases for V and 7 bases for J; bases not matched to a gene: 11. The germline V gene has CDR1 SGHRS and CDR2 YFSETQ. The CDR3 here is CASSLGIAGVFSEQYF. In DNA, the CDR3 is TGCGCCAGCAGCTTGGGGATAGCGGGAGTCTTCTCTGAGCAGTACTTC.

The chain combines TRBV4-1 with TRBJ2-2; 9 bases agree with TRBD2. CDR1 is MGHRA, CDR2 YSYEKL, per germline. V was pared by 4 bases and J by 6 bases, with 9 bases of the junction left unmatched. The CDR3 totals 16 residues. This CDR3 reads CASSRELAGLAGELFF. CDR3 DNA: TGCGCCAGCAGCCGCGAGCTAGCGGGATTGGCCGGGGAGCTGTTTTTT.

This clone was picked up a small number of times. The CDR3 reads CASSPGQGANVLTF. The CDR3 DNA sequence: TGCGCCAGCAGCCCCGGACAGGGGGCCAACGTCCTGACTTTC. The gene calls are TRBV5-1 and TRBJ2-6; TRBD1 might be the D (6 bases). The ends were cut back, 4 bases at V and 4 bases at J, with 9 bases in the middle. Germline CDR1 SGHRS, CDR2 YFSETQ. The CDR3 is made up of 14 amino acids.

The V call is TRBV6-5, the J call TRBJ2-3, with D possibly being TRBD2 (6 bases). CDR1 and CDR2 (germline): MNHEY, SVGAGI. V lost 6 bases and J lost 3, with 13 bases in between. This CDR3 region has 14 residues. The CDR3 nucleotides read TGTGCCAGCAGCAAACGGGGGACTACAGATACGCAGTATTTT. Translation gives CASSKRGTTDTQYF.

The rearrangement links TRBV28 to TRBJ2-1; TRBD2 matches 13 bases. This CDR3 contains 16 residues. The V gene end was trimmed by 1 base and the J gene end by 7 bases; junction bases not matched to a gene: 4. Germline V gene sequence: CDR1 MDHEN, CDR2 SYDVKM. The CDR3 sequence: CASSLLRTSGGNEQFF. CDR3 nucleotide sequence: TGTGCCAGCAGTTTATTAAGGACTAGCGGGGGTAATGAGCAGTTCTTC.

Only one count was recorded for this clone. CDR3 sequence (DNA): TGCGCCAGCAGCCAAGAAAGTCAGCGACTAGCGGGAGTGAATGAGCAGTTCTTC. As protein: CASSQESQRLAGVNEQFF. The chain combines TRBV4-1 with TRBJ2-1, with 12 bases aligning to TRBD2. The ends lost 0 bases at V and 7 bases at J; junction bases unmatched: 10. CDR1 and CDR2 from the germline V gene are MGHRA and YSYEKL. This CDR3 comprises 18 residues.

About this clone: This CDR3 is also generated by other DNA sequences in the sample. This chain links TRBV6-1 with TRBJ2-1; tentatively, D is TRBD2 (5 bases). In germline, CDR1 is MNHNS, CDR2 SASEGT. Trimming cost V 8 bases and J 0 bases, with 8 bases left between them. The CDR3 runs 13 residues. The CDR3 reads CASGSPSYNEQFF. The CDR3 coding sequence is TGTGCCAGCGGGAGCCCCTCCTACAATGAGCAGTTCTTC.

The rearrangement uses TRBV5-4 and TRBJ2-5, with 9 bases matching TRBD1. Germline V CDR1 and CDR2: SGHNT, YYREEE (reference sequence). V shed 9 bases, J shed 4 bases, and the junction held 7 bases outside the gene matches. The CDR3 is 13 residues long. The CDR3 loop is CATSTGGRETQYF. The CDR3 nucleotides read TGTGCCACTTCGACAGGGGGAAGAGAGACCCAGTACTTC.

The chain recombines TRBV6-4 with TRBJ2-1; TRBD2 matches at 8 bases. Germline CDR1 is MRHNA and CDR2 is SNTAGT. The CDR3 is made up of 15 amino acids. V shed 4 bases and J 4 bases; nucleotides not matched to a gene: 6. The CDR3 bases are TGTGCCAGCAGTGCGGGGCTAGCGGGTTACAATGAGCAGTTCTTC. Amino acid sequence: CASSAGLAGYNEQFF.

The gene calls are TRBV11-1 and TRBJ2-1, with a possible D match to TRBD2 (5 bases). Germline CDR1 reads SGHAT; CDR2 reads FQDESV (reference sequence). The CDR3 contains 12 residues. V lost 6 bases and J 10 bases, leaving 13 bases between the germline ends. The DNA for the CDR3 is TGTGCCAGCAGTCCCTACGGGGAGGAGCAGTTCTTC. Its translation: CASSPYGEEQFF. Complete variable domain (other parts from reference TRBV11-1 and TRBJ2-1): EAEVAQSPRYKITEKSQAVAFWCDPISGHATLYWYRQILGQGPELLVQFQDESVVDDSQLPKDRFSAERLKGVDSTLKIQPAELGDSAMYLCASSPYGEEQFFGPGTRLTVL.

The CDR3, as DNA: TGCGCCAGCAGCCGATTCCGGGACAAAACAGATACGCAGTATTTT. Translation gives CASSRFRDKTDTQYF. The rearrangement joins TRBV5-1 to TRBJ2-3, with D possibly matching TRBD1 (6 bases). This CDR3 comprises 15 residues. V gave up 4 bases and J gave up 3 bases, with 15 bases separating them. Germline V lookup: CDR1 SGHRS, CDR2 YFSETQ.